What follows is one T cell receptor (beta chain) and its context. The antigen is not known. The donors were members of the validation cohort comprising about 130 subjects, separate from the approximately 670-subject first cohort. TCRdb's table, derived via immunoSEQ multiplex PCR, lists solely in-frame clones and lacks some. The table lists 150,000 or so clones, about 89% of them singletons. Germline loops: CDR1 MGHRA, CDR2 YSYEKL. This CDR3 region has 16 residues. After removal of 2 bases from V and 6 bases from J, the junction contained 8 bases not matched to a gene. This sample is part of a study of cytomegalovirus exposure and HLA in healthy donors. Study results and limitations: The study recorded 150 to 200 TCR beta chains that were cytomegalovirus-associated. Within the 90 to 150 validation repertoires, first-cohort TCR clusters tended to co-occur, according to a later analysis. Rarity characterized most TCR sequences, yet some public TCRs appeared in many donors.

This TCR came from a woman aged 18 to 35 in good health and CMV-seropositive. This chain joins TRBV4-1 and TRBJ2-1, with TRBD2 identical over 9 bases. Material for sequencing was PBMCs. The CDR3 reads CASSQPLAGVRNEQFF. The CDR3 DNA reads as TGCGCCAGCAGCCAACCCTTAGCGGGAGTGCGCAATGAGCAGTTCTTC.